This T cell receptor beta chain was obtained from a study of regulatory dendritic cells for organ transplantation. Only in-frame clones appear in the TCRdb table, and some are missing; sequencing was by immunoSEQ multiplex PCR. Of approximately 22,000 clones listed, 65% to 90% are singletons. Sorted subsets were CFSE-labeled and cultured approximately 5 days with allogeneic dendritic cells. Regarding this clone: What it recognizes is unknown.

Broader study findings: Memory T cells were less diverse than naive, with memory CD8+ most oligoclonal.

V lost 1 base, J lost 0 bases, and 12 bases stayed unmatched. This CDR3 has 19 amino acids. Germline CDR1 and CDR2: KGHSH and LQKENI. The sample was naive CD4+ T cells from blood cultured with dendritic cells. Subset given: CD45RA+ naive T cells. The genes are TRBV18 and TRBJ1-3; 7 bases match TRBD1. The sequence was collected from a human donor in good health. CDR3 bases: TGTGCCAGCTCACCACGGACCCAGACAGGGCGAGACTCTGGAAACACCATATATTTT. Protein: CASSPRTQTGRDSGNTIYF.